These 9 T cell receptor beta chains share one sample of origin, sequenced in a study of T cell changes during pregnancy in multiple sclerosis. Profiling relied on immunoSEQ multiplex PCR, and the TCRdb table lists in-frame clones only, not all of them. The data show over 70,000 clones, with approximately 94% seen just once and 2% to 2.5% held by the top ten. Sequenced material: peripheral blood, taken in the third trimester of pregnancy. These receptors all stem from a female donor with multiple sclerosis, enrolled in a pregnancy study.

The sample holds one count of this clone. This chain uses TRBV6-6 with TRBJ2-3, with D possibly being TRBD1 (5 bases). This CDR3 has 15 amino acids. Germline V gene data show CDR1 as MNHNY and CDR2 as SVGAGI (reference sequence). V lost 7 bases and J lost 3, with 17 bases in between. The CDR3 DNA follows: TGTGCCAGCAACCCACTGGGTCAGGGAACAGATACGCAGTATTTT. This sequence encodes CASNPLGQGTDTQYF.

V and J are TRBV28 and TRBJ1-2; D perhaps matches TRBD1 (5 bases). The length of the CDR3 is 17 residues. V was trimmed by 1 base and J by 7 bases, leaving 22 bases between them. Germline CDR1 and CDR2: MDHEN and SYDVKM. The CDR3 spells CASSLYPGDGALGGYTF. As DNA, the CDR3 is TGTGCCAGCAGTTTATACCCGGGCGATGGGGCGTTAGGTGGCTACACCTTC.

The CDR3 is CASSPASGGTDTQYF. In DNA, the CDR3 is TGTGCCAGCTCACCGGCTAGCGGGGGCACAGATACGCAGTATTTT. The genes are TRBV18 and TRBJ2-3; TRBD2 matches 9 bases. J gave up 1 base and V 3 bases, and 2 bases lay outside the gene matches. The CDR3 loop spans 15 amino acids. Germline CDR1 is KGHSH and CDR2 is LQKENI.

The chain carries TRBV2 and TRBJ2-1, with D perhaps TRBD1 (6 bases). In germline, CDR1 is SNHLY, CDR2 FYNNEI. Trimming shortened V by 8 bases and J by 5 bases, and 10 bases separated the two germline ends. This CDR3 region has 12 residues. CDR3 sequence reads: CASRDINNEQFF. The CDR3 bases are TGTGCCAGCCGGGACATTAACAATGAGCAGTTCTTC.

This sequence joins TRBV6-5 and TRBJ2-1; 8 bases map to TRBD2. Germline-derived CDR1 and CDR2 are MNHEY and SVGAGI. V was clipped by 8 bases and J by 1 base; unmatched bases: 7. The CDR3 length is 15 residues. The CDR3 region has the DNA TGTGCCAGCGAGCCAACTAGCGGTTCCTACAATGAGCAGTTCTTC. It encodes CASEPTSGSYNEQFF.

This clone showed up just once. The chain recombines TRBV9 with TRBJ2-3; D possibly corresponds to TRBD2 (5 bases). CDR3 size: 16 residues. Per the germline V gene, CDR1 is SGDLS and CDR2 is YYNGEE. V lost 0 bases and J lost 3, with 14 bases in between. The CDR3 DNA reads as TGTGCCAGCAGCGTAGCCTCGGGCGGGTCGACAGATACGCAGTATTTT. This codes for CASSVASGGSTDTQYF.

V gene TRBV6-5 combines with J gene TRBJ1-1, with no clear D. Germline V gene sequence: CDR1 MNHEY, CDR2 SVGAGI. The CDR3 is 16 amino acids. The V end was cut by 0 bases, the J end by 0 bases, with 11 bases between. This chain's CDR3 is CASSYSTVGMNTEAFF. DNA for the CDR3: TGTGCCAGCAGTTACTCGACTGTAGGCATGAACACTGAAGCTTTCTTT.

The rearrangement links TRBV15 to TRBJ2-7, with TRBD1 as a possible D gene (6 bases). This CDR3 spans 17 amino acids. The V gene's germline CDR1 is LNHNV and CDR2 YYDKDF (reference sequence). Trimming shortened V by 0 bases and J by 5 bases, and 20 bases separated the two germline ends. DNA for the CDR3: TGTGCCACCAGCAGAGATTTACCTCAGGGGCCGCGCCACGAGCAGTACTTC. The encoded protein is CATSRDLPQGPRHEQYF. Supplemented by reference TRBV15 and TRBJ2-7, the full variable domain reads DAMVIQNPRYQVTQFGKPVTLSCSQTLNHNVMYWYQQKSSQAPKLLFHYYDKDFNNEADTPDNFQSRRPNTSFCFLDIRSPGLGDTAMYLCATSRDLPQGPRHEQYFGPGTRLTVT.

The sample holds one count of this clone. The V gene is TRBV9, the J gene TRBJ1-1; perhaps TRBD1 as D (6 bases). CDR1 and CDR2 from the germline V gene are SGDLS and YYNGEE. Trimming stripped 0 bases from V and 4 bases from J, with 25 bases between. The CDR3 extends over 19 amino acids. DNA for the CDR3: TGTGCCAGCAGCGTAGCTACCGAGATGGGGGGGGGCAGACCCACTGAAGCTTTCTTT. Translating it yields CASSVATEMGGGRPTEAFF.